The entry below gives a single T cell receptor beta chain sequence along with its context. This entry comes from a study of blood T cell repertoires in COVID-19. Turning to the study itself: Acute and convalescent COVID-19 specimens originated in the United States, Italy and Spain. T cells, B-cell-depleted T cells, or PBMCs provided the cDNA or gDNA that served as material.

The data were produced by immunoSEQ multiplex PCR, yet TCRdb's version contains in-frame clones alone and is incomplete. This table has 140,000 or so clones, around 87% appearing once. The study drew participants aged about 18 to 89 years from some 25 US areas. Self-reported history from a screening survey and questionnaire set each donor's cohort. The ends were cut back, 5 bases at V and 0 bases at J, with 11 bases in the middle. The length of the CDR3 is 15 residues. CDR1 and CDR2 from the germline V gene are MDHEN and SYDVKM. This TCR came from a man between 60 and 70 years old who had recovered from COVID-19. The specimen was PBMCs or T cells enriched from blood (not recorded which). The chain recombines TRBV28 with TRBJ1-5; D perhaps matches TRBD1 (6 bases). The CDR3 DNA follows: TGTGCCAGCAGTATACAGGGTGGTAGCAATCAGCCCCAGCATTTT. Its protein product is CASSIQGGSNQPQHF.